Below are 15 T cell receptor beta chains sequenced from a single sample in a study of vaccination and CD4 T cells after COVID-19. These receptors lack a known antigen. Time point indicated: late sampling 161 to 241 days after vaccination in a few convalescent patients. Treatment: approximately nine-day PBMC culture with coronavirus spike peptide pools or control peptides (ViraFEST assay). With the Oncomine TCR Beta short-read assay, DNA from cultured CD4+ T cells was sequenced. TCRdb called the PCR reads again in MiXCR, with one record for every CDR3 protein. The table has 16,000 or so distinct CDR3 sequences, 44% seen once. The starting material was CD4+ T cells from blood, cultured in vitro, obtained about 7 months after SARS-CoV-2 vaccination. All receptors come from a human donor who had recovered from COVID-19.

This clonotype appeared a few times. The DNA of the CDR3 is TGTGCCAGCAGCTTAGTAGGCGGCCGCACAGATACGCAGTATTTT. It is translated as CASSLVGGRTDTQYF. V gene TRBV7-2 combines with J gene TRBJ2-3, with no clear D. V shed 1 base and J shed 1 base, with 9 bases lying between them. Germline CDR1 reads SGHTA; CDR2 reads FQGNSA. The CDR3 sequence is 15 residues long.

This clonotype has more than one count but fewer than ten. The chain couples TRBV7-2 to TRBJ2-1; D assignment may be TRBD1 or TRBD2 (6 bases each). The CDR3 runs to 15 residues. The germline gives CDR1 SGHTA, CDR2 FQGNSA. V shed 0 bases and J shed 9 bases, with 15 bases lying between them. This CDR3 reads CASSLAHVGGSEQFF. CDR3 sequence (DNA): TGTGCCAGCAGCTTAGCGCACGTGGGGGGCTCTGAGCAGTTCTTC.

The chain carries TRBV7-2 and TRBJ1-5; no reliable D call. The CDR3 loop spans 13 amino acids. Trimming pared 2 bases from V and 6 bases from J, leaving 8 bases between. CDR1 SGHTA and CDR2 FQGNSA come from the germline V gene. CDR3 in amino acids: CASSLFGSQPQHF. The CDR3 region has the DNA TGTGCCAGCAGCTTATTCGGGTCTCAGCCCCAGCATTTT.

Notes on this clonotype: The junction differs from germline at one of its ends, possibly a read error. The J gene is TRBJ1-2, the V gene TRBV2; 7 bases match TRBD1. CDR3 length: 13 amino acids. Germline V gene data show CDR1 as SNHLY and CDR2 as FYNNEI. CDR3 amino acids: CASSEGQVYGYTF. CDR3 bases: TGTGCCAGCAGCGAAGGACAGGTCTATGGCTACACCTTC.

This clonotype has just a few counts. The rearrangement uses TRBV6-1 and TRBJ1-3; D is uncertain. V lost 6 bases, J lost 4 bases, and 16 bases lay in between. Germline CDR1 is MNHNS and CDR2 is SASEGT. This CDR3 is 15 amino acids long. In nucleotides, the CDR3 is TGTGCCAGCAGCGGAACACAAACGTCCGGAAACACCATATATTTT. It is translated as CASSGTQTSGNTIYF.

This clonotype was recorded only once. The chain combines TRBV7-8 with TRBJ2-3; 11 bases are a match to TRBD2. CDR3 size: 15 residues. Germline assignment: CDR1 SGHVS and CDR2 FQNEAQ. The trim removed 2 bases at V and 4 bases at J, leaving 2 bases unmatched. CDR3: CASSLLAGGADTQYF. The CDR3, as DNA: TGTGCCAGCAGCTTACTAGCGGGGGGCGCAGATACGCAGTATTTT.

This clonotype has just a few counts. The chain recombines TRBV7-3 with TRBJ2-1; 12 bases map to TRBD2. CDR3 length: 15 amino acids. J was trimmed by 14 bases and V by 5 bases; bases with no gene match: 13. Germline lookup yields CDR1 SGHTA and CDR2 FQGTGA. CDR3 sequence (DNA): TGTGCCAGCAGCCCATCTAGCGGGAGGGCCGTCGGTAAGTTCTTC. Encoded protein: CASSPSSGRAVGKFF.

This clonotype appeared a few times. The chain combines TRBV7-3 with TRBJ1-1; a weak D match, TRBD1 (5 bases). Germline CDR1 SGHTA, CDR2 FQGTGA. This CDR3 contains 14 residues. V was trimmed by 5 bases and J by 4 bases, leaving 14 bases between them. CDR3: CASSNGGGGTEAFF. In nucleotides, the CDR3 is TGTGCCAGCAGCAATGGGGGGGGGGGCACTGAAGCTTTCTTT.

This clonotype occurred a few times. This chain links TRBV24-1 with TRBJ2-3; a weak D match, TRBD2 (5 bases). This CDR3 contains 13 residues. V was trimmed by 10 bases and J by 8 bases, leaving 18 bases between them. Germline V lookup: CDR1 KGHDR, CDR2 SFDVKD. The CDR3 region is CATRPDDAGTQYF. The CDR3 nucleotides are TGTGCCACTAGACCGGACGACGCGGGTACGCAGTATTTT.

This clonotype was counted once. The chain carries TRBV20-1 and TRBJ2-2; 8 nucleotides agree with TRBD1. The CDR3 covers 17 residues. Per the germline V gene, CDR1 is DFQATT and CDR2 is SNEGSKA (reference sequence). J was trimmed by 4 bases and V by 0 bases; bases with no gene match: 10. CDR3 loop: CSARDPSQGAGTGELFF. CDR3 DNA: TGCAGTGCTAGAGATCCTTCCCAGGGGGCGGGCACCGGGGAGCTGTTTTTT.

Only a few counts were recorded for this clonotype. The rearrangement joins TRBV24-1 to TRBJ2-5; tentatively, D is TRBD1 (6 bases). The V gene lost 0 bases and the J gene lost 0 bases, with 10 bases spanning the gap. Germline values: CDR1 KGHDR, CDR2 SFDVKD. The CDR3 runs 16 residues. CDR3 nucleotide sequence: TGTGCCACCAGTGATTTGCCAGGGGAGAACCAAGAGACCCAGTACTTC. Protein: CATSDLPGENQETQYF.

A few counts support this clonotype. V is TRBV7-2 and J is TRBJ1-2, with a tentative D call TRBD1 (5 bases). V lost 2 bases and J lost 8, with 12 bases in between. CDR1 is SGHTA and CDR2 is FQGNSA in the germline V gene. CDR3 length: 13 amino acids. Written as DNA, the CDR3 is TGTGCCAGCAGCTTACAGGGTTTGAAGGGCTACACCTTC. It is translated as CASSLQGLKGYTF.

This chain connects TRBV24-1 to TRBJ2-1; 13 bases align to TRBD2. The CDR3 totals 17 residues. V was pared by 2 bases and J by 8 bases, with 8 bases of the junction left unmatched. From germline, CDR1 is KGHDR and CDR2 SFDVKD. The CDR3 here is CATSDSRRLAGGYEQFF. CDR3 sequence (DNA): TGTGCCACCAGTGATTCCCGTCGACTAGCGGGAGGTTATGAGCAGTTCTTC.

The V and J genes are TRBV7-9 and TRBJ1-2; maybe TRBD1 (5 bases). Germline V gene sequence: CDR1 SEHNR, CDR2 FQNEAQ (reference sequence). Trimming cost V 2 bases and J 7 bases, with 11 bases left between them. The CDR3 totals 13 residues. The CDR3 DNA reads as TGTGCCAGCAGCTTATCGGGCAGGGCTGGCTACACCTTC. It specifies CASSLSGRAGYTF.

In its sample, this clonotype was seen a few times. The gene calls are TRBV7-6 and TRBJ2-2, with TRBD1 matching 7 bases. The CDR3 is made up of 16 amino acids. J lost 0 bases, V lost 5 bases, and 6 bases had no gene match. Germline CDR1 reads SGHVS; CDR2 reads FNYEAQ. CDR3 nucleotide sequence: TGTGCCAGCAGCCGCGGACAGGCGACGAACACCGGGGAGCTGTTTTTT. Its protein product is CASSRGQATNTGELFF.